This T cell receptor (beta chain) was sequenced for a study of prognosis after radiotherapy for stage I lung cancer. General observations from the study: The way patients used TRBV and TRBJ genes reportedly differed depending on whether they had metastases.

This clonotype was seen repeatedly, ten times or more. Its specificity is not known. Starting from genomic DNA, TCR beta CDR3 was amplified through two-round multiplex PCR. Gene-specific primers for each TRBV and TRBJ gene drove first-round PCR. TCRdb reanalysed the multiplex PCR reads using MiXCR and keeps one entry per CDR3 protein. This sample has 23,000 or so distinct CDR3 sequences, with 35% to 40% found just once. This CDR3 contains 15 residues. CDR1 and CDR2 (germline): SGHNT, YENEEA. Between the trimmed V and J ends, which lost 5 bases and 8 bases, there was a span of 19 bases. Specimen: PBMCs, collected before or after stereotactic body radiation therapy (not recorded which). The source is a donor of 50 years or more with non-small cell lung cancer. The chain links TRBV11-3 to TRBJ2-1; maybe TRBD2 (6 bases). DNA for the CDR3: TGTGCCAGCAGCACCCGGGATAACGGGGGAGATGAGCAGTTCTTC. Its protein is CASSTRDNGGDEQFF.